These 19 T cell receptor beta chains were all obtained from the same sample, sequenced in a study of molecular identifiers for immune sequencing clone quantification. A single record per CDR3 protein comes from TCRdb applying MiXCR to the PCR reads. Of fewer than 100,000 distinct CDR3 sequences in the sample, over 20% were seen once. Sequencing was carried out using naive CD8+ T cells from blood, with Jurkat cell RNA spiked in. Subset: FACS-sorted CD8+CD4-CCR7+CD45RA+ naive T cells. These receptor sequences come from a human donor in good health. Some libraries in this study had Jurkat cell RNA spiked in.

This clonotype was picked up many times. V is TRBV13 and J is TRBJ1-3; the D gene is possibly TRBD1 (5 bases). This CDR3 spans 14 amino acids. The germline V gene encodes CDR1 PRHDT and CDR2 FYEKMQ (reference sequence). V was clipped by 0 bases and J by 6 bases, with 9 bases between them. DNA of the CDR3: TGTGCCAGCAGCTTAGGAGGGGTAATAAACACCATATATTTT. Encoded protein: CASSLGGVINTIYF. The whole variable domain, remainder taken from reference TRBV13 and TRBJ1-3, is AAGVIQSPRHLIKEKRETATLKCYPIPRHDTVYWYQQGPGQDPQFLISFYEKMQSDKGSIPDRFSAQQFSDYHSELNMSSLELGDSALYFCASSLGGVINTIYFGEGSWLTVV.

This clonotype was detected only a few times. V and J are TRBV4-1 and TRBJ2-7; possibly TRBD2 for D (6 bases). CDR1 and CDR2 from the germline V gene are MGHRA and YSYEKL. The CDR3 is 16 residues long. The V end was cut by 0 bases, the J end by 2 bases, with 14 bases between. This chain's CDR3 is CASSQEAGNPTYEQYF. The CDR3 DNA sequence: TGCGCCAGCAGCCAAGAGGCGGGGAACCCTACCTACGAGCAGTACTTC.

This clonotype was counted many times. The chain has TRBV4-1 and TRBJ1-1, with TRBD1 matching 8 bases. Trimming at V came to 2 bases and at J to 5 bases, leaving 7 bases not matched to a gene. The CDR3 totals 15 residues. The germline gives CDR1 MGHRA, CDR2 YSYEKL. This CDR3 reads CASSQNGQGGTEAFF. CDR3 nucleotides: TGCGCCAGCAGCCAAAACGGACAGGGAGGAACTGAAGCTTTCTTT.

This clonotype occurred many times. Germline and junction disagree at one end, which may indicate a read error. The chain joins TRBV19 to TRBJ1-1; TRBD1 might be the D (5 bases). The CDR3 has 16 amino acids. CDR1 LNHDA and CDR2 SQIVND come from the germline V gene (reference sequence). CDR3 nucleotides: TGTGCCAGTACTATAGATACGGCCTCGGGGCGCCCTGAAGCTTTCTTT. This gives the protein CASTIDTASGRPEAFF. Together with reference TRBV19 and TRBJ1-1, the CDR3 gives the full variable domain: DGGITQSPKYLFRKEGQNVTLSCEQNLNHDAMYWYRQDPGQGLRLIYYSQIVNDFQKGDIAEGYSVSREKKESFPLTVTSAQKNPTAFYLCASTIDTASGRPEAFFGQGTRLTVV.

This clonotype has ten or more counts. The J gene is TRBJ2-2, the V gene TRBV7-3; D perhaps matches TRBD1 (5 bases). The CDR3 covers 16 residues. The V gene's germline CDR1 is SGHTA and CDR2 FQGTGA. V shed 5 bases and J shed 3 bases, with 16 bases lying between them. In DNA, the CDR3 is TGTGCCAGCAGCCCGAGACAGTATGAGGACACCGGGGAGCTGTTTTTT. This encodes CASSPRQYEDTGELFF.

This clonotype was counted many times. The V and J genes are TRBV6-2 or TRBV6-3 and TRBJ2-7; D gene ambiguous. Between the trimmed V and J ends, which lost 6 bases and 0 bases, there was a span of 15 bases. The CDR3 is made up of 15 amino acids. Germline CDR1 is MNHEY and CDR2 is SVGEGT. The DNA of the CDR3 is TGTGCCAGCAGACACCTGAGGCCTAGCTCCTACGAGCAGTACTTC. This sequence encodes CASRHLRPSSYEQYF.

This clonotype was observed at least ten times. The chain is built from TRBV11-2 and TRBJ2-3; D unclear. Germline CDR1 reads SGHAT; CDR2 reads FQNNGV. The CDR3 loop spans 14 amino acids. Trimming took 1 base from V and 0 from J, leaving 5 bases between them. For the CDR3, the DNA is TGTGCCAGCAGCTTAGTCGGGAGCACAGATACGCAGTATTTT. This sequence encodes CASSLVGSTDTQYF.

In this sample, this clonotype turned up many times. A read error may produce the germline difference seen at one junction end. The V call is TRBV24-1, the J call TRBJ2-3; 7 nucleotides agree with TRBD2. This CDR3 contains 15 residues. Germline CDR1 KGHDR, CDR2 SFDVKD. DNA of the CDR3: TGTGCCACCAGTGATTGGGGGGGAAGCACCGATACGCAGTATTTT. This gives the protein CATSDWGGSTDTQYF.

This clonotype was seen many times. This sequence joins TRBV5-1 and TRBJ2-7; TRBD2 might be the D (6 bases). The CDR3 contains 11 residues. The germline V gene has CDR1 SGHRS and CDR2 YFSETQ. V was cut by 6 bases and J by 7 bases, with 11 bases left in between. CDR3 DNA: TGCGCCAGCACCGGCGGGAAAGAGCAGTACTTC. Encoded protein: CASTGGKEQYF. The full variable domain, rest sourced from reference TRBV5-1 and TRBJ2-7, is KAGVTQTPRYLIKTRGQQVTLSCSPISGHRSVSWYQQTPGQGLQFLFEYFSETQRNKGNFPGRFSGRQFSNSRSEMNVSTLELGDSALYLCASTGGKEQYFGPGTRLTVT.

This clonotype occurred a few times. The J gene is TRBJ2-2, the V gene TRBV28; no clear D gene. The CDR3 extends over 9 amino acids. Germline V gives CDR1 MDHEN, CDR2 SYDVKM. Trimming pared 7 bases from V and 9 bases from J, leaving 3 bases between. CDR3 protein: CASIRELFF. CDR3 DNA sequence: TGTGCCAGCATTCGGGAGCTGTTTTTT.

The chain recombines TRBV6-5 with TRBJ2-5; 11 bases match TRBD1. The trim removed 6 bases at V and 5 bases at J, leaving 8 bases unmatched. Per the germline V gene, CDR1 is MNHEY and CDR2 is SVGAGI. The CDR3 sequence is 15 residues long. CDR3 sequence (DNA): TGTGCCAGCAGAGCCGGGACAGGGGGTGAGGAGACCCAGTACTTC. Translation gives CASRAGTGGEETQYF.

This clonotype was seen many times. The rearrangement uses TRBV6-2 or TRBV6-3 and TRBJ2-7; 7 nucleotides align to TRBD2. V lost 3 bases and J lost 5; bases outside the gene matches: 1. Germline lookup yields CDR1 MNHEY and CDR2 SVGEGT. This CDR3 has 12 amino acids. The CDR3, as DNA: TGTGCCAGCAGTTATGCGGGGGACGAGCAGTACTTC. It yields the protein CASSYAGDEQYF.

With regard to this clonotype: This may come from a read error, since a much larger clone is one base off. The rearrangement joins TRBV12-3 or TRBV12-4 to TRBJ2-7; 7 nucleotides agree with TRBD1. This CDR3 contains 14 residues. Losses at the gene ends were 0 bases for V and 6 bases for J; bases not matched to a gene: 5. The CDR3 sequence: CASSLAGTDCEQYF. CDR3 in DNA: TGTGCCAGCAGTTTAGCCGGGACAGACTGCGAGCAGTACTTC.

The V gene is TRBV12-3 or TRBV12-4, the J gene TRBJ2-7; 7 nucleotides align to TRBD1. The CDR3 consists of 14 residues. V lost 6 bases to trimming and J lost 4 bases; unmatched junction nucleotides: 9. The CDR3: CASSYIGTEYEQYF. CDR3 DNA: TGTGCCAGCAGCTACATTGGGACAGAGTACGAGCAGTACTTC.

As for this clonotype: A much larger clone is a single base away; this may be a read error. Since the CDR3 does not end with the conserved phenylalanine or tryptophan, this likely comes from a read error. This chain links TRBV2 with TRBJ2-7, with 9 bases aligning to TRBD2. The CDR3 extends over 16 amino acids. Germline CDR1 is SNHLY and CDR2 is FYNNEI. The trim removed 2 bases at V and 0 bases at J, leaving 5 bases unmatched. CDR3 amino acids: CASSELLAGYSYEQYL. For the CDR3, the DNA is TGTGCCAGCAGTGAACTCCTAGCGGGGTACTCCTACGAGCAGTACCTC.

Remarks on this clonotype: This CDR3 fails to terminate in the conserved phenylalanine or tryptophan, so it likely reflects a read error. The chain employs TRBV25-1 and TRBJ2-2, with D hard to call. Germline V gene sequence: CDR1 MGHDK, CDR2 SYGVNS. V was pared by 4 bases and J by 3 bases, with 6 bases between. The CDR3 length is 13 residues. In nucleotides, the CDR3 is TGTGCCAGCAGTGCCGGATACACCGGGGAGCTGTTTTCT. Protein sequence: CASSAGYTGELFS.

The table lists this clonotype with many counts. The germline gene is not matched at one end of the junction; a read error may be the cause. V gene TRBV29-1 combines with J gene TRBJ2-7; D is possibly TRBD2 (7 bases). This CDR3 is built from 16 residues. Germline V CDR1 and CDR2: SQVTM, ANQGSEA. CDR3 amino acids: CSVEGNMGGPDYEQYF. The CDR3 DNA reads TGCAGCGTAGAAGGGAACATGGGGGGGCCGGACTACGAGCAGTACTTC.

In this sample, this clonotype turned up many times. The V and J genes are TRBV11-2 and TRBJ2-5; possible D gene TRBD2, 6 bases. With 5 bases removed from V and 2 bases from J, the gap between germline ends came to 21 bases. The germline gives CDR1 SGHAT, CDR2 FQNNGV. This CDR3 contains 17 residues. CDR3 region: CASSMTPGEPAQETQYF. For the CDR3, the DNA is TGTGCCAGCAGCATGACTCCGGGGGAGCCTGCACAAGAGACCCAGTACTTC.

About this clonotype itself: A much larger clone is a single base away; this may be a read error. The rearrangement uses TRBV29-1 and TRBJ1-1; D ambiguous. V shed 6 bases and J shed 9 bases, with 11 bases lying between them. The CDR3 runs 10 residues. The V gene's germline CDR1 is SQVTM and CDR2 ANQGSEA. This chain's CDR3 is CSVLVGKAFF. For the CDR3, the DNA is TGCAGCGTCCTAGTGGGTAAAGCTTTCTTT.